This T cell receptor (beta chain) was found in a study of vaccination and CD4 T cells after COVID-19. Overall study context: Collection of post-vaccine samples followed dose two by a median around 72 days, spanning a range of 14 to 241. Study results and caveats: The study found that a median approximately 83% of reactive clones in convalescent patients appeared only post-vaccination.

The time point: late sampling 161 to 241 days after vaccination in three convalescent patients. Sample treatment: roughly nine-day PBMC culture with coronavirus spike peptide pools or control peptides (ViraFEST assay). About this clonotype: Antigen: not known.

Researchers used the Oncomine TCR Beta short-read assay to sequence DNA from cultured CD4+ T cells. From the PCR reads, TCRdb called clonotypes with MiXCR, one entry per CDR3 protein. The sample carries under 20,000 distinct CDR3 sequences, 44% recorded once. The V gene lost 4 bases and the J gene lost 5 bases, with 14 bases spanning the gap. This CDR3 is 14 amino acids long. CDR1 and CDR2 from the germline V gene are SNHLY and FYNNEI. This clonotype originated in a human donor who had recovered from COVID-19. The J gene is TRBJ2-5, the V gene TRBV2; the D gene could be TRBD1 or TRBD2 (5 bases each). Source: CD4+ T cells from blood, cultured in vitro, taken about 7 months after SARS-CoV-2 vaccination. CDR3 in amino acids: CASSGGRDGETQYF. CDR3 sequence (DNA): TGTGCCAGCAGTGGAGGCAGGGACGGGGAGACCCAGTACTTC.